The sequence of this T cell receptor beta chain was determined in a study of T cell responses to AZD1222 COVID-19 vaccine. Germline values: CDR1 MNHEY, CDR2 SVGEGT. The CDR3 is 13 residues long. Between the trimmed V and J ends, which lost 4 bases and 3 bases, there was a span of 7 bases. TCRdb's table, derived via immunoSEQ multiplex PCR, lists solely in-frame clones and lacks some. The sample shows under 100,000 clones, 90% to 95% of them seen only once. This receptor was taken from an adult in good health. The specimen was peripheral blood, collected on day 0 of AZD1222 vaccination. The V call is TRBV6-2 or TRBV6-3, the J call TRBJ1-5; D not certain. The CDR3 bases are TGTGCCAGCAGTTCTGGGTTCAATCAGCCCCAGCATTTT. Its protein product is CASSSGFNQPQHF.